These 3 T cell receptor beta chains originate from one sample sequenced in a study of cytomegalovirus exposure and HLA in healthy donors. Primers: 60 Vbeta forward and 13 Jbeta reverse. Assay: immunoSEQ multiplex PCR; the TCRdb copy retains only in-frame clones and omits some. This table holds roughly 100,000 clones, around 70% found once. The sequenced material came from PBMCs. Source of these receptors: a man aged 35 to 55 in good health and CMV-seronegative.

The V gene is TRBV5-8, the J gene TRBJ1-5; D gene uncertain. The CDR3 has 13 amino acids. Trimming stripped 3 bases from V and 10 bases from J, with 14 bases between. CDR1 and CDR2 (germline): SGHTS, YDEGEE. The CDR3 sequence is CASSSLGGRPQHF. The CDR3 DNA follows: TGTGCCAGCAGCTCCTTGGGAGGGCGCCCCCAGCATTTT.

This clone was picked up one time. V gene TRBV7-8 combines with J gene TRBJ2-1, with TRBD1 identical over 8 bases. Looked up from germline, CDR1 is SGHVS and CDR2 is FQNEAQ. The CDR3 is 15 residues long. V was clipped by 5 bases and J by 2 bases; unmatched bases: 5. CDR3 sequence: CASSPTGGPYNEQFF. The CDR3 DNA reads TGTGCCAGCAGCCCAACAGGGGGGCCCTACAATGAGCAGTTCTTC. The full variable domain, completed using reference TRBV7-8 and TRBJ2-1, is GAGVSQSPRYKVAKRGQDVALRCDPISGHVSLFWYQQALGQGPEFLTYFQNEAQLDKSGLPSDRFFAERPEGSVSTLKIQRTQQEDSAVYLCASSPTGGPYNEQFFGPGTRLTVL.

The chain couples TRBV5-1 to TRBJ1-2; D perhaps matches TRBD1 (5 bases). This CDR3 comprises 13 residues. Germline lookup yields CDR1 SGHRS and CDR2 YFSETQ. Trimming cost V 3 bases and J 6 bases, with 12 bases left between them. CDR3 DNA sequence: TGCGCCAGCAGCTCGGGCAGGGTACATGGCTACACCTTC. Its protein product is CASSSGRVHGYTF.